These T cell receptor beta chains were read from a single sample in a study of spatial heterogeneity in lung cancer. TCRdb called the 5' RACE reads again in MiXCR, with one record for every CDR3 protein. Of 8,000 or so distinct CDR3 sequences detected, more than 6% appear once; the ten largest clones hold 7% to 9.5%. Here the sequenced sample was lung tumor tissue, taken at surgery. The receptors stem from a male donor with early-stage non-small cell lung cancer. CDR3s include the opening cysteine and the closing phenylalanine or tryptophan. Each record gives: D gene, V gene, J gene, clone size, CDR3 protein, CDR3 DNA. The D gene is left open where the match is weak. For some rows the clone size is stated as once, few or many, or as a class when expanded; others skip it.

d_call: .
v_call: TRBV6-5
j_call: TRBJ1-6
clone_size: many
cdr3_aa: CASTRDTRGSPLHF
cdr3_nt: TGTGCCAGCACCAGGGACACCCGGGGTTCACCCCTCCACTTT

d_call: TRBD2
v_call: TRBV6-5
j_call: TRBJ2-1
clone_size: many
cdr3_aa: CASASSGMVYNEQFF
cdr3_nt: TGTGCCAGCGCTTCTAGCGGGATGGTCTACAATGAGCAGTTCTTC

d_call: .
v_call: TRBV7-9
j_call: TRBJ2-2
clone_size: many
cdr3_aa: CASSFRVTGELFF
cdr3_nt: TGTGCCAGCAGCTTCCGCGTAACCGGGGAGCTGTTTTTT

d_call: TRBD1
v_call: TRBV6-6
j_call: TRBJ2-7
clone_size: many
cdr3_aa: CASSQTQGRDEQYF
cdr3_nt: TGTGCCAGCAGTCAAACACAGGGGCGGGACGAGCAGTACTTC

d_call: .
v_call: TRBV5-1
j_call: TRBJ2-2
clone_size: many
cdr3_aa: CASSRTANTGELFF
cdr3_nt: TGCGCCAGCAGCAGGACAGCGAACACCGGGGAGCTGTTTTTT

d_call: TRBD1
v_call: TRBV24-1
j_call: TRBJ2-1
clone_size: many
cdr3_aa: CATSDLSTGDNEQFF
cdr3_nt: TGTGCCACCAGTGATTTGTCAACAGGGGACAATGAGCAGTTCTTC

d_call: TRBD1
v_call: TRBV24-1
j_call: TRBJ2-1
clone_size: .
cdr3_aa: CATSDSPGQGADEQFF
cdr3_nt: TGTGCCACCAGTGATTCCCCCGGACAGGGGGCCGATGAGCAGTTCTTC

d_call: .
v_call: TRBV28
j_call: TRBJ2-1
clone_size: many
cdr3_aa: CASSLGRSSYNEQFF
cdr3_nt: TGTGCCAGCAGTCTCGGGAGAAGCTCCTACAATGAGCAGTTCTTC

d_call: .
v_call: TRBV7-8
j_call: TRBJ2-2
clone_size: .
cdr3_aa: CASSRESTSGELFF
cdr3_nt: TGTGCCAGCAGCCGGGAGAGCACATCGGGGGAGCTGTTTTTT

d_call: TRBD1
v_call: TRBV7-9
j_call: TRBJ1-2
clone_size: many
cdr3_aa: CASSLADRTNYGYTF
cdr3_nt: TGTGCCAGCAGCTTAGCGGACAGGACTAACTATGGCTACACCTTC

d_call: .
v_call: TRBV19
j_call: TRBJ2-3
clone_size: medium-sized
cdr3_aa: CASSIGAVSTDTQYF
cdr3_nt: TGTGCCAGTAGTATAGGGGCGGTAAGCACAGATACGCAGTATTTT

d_call: .
v_call: TRBV25-1
j_call: TRBJ2-2
clone_size: .
cdr3_aa: CASSEYTGTGELFF
cdr3_nt: TGTGCCAGCAGTGAATATACGGGCACCGGGGAGCTGTTTTTT

d_call: .
v_call: TRBV6-2/TRBV6-3
j_call: TRBJ1-1
clone_size: medium-sized
cdr3_aa: CASRETGTEAFF
cdr3_nt: TGTGCCAGCAGGGAAACTGGTACTGAAGCTTTCTTT

d_call: TRBD1
v_call: TRBV29-1
j_call: TRBJ2-2
clone_size: .
cdr3_aa: CSVDTQGAGGELFF
cdr3_nt: TGCAGCGTGGACACACAGGGGGCGGGCGGGGAGCTGTTTTTT

d_call: TRBD2
v_call: TRBV6-5
j_call: TRBJ2-5
clone_size: medium-sized
cdr3_aa: CASSYGGVQETQYF
cdr3_nt: TGTGCCAGCAGTTACGGGGGGGTCCAAGAGACCCAGTACTTC

d_call: TRBD1
v_call: TRBV20-1
j_call: TRBJ1-6
clone_size: few
cdr3_aa: CSASVDRVASPLHF
cdr3_nt: TGCAGTGCTAGTGTTGACAGGGTGGCGTCACCCCTCCACTTT

d_call: TRBD2
v_call: TRBV27
j_call: TRBJ2-3
clone_size: medium-sized
cdr3_aa: CASSPKPPRLAGGTDTQYF
cdr3_nt: TGTGCCAGCAGTCCCAAACCGCCAAGACTAGCGGGGGGCACAGATACGCAGTATTTT

d_call: .
v_call: TRBV28
j_call: TRBJ1-3
clone_size: medium-sized
cdr3_aa: CASSLAMPTIYF
cdr3_nt: TGTGCCAGCAGCCTCGCGATGCCCACCATATATTTT

d_call: TRBD2
v_call: TRBV6-5
j_call: TRBJ2-1
clone_size: medium-sized
cdr3_aa: CASSPRYSGSFSNEQFF
cdr3_nt: TGTGCCAGCAGCCCTCGCTACAGCGGGAGTTTTTCCAATGAGCAGTTCTTC

d_call: .
v_call: TRBV6-5
j_call: TRBJ2-7
clone_size: medium-sized
cdr3_aa: CASSSHPHYEQYF
cdr3_nt: TGTGCCAGCAGTTCCCACCCTCACTACGAGCAGTACTTC

d_call: .
v_call: TRBV27
j_call: TRBJ2-3
clone_size: many
cdr3_aa: CASRPGDIVTDTQYF
cdr3_nt: TGTGCCAGCCGCCCTGGGGACATAGTGACAGATACGCAGTATTTT

d_call: .
v_call: TRBV28
j_call: TRBJ2-5
clone_size: medium-sized
cdr3_aa: CASSPARGLKTQYF
cdr3_nt: TGTGCCAGCAGCCCAGCTAGGGGCCTTAAGACCCAGTACTTC

d_call: TRBD2
v_call: TRBV5-1
j_call: TRBJ2-5
clone_size: .
cdr3_aa: CASSLAVTSGRATWQETQYF
cdr3_nt: TGCGCCAGCAGCTTGGCCGTGACTAGCGGGAGGGCCACATGGCAAGAGACCCAGTACTTC

d_call: TRBD2
v_call: TRBV6-2/TRBV6-3
j_call: TRBJ2-1
clone_size: medium-sized
cdr3_aa: CASSYRLAGLNEQFF
cdr3_nt: TGTGCCAGCAGTTACCGGCTAGCGGGACTAAATGAGCAGTTCTTC

d_call: TRBD2
v_call: TRBV6-5
j_call: TRBJ2-3
clone_size: few
cdr3_aa: CASSYWGPPSGRPDTQYF
cdr3_nt: TGTGCCAGCAGTTACTGGGGTCCCCCCAGCGGGAGGCCAGATACGCAGTATTTT

d_call: .
v_call: TRBV6-2/TRBV6-3
j_call: TRBJ2-3
clone_size: many
cdr3_aa: CASSYEGATDTQYF
cdr3_nt: TGTGCCAGCAGTTACGAGGGCGCGACAGATACGCAGTATTTT

d_call: .
v_call: TRBV5-1
j_call: TRBJ2-3
clone_size: few
cdr3_aa: CASSFDSYTDTQYF
cdr3_nt: TGCGCCAGCAGTTTTGACAGCTACACAGATACGCAGTATTTT

d_call: .
v_call: TRBV19
j_call: TRBJ1-1
clone_size: .
cdr3_aa: CASSPVGETEAFF
cdr3_nt: TGTGCCAGTTCTCCGGTCGGGGAAACTGAAGCTTTCTTT

d_call: .
v_call: TRBV29-1
j_call: TRBJ2-2
clone_size: many
cdr3_aa: CSVFGGRNTGELFF
cdr3_nt: TGCAGCGTCTTCGGGGGCAGGAACACCGGGGAGCTGTTTTTT

d_call: TRBD2
v_call: TRBV7-2
j_call: TRBJ2-5
clone_size: medium-sized
cdr3_aa: CASSSGEETQYF
cdr3_nt: TGTGCCAGCAGTAGCGGGGAAGAGACCCAGTACTTC

d_call: .
v_call: TRBV20-1
j_call: TRBJ2-7
clone_size: .
cdr3_aa: CSAWVPGGPSSYEQYF
cdr3_nt: TGCAGTGCCTGGGTACCCGGCGGGCCCAGCTCCTACGAGCAGTACTTC

d_call: .
v_call: TRBV6-1
j_call: TRBJ1-2
clone_size: medium-sized
cdr3_aa: CASTPRRGEGGYTF
cdr3_nt: TGTGCCAGCACCCCCCGGCGGGGGGAAGGCGGCTACACCTTC

d_call: .
v_call: TRBV21-1
j_call: TRBJ2-4
clone_size: .
cdr3_aa: CASSPVLAKNIQYF
cdr3_nt: TGTGCCAGCAGCCCCGTTCTAGCCAAAAACATTCAGTACTTC

d_call: .
v_call: TRBV9
j_call: TRBJ1-2
clone_size: many
cdr3_aa: CASSVVADPGIYGYTF
cdr3_nt: TGTGCCAGCAGCGTAGTGGCAGATCCGGGGATCTATGGCTACACCTTC

d_call: .
v_call: TRBV5-6
j_call: TRBJ2-2
clone_size: few
cdr3_aa: CASSLMGGRATGELFF
cdr3_nt: TGTGCCAGCAGCTTGATGGGTGGGCGAGCAACCGGGGAGCTGTTTTTT

d_call: .
v_call: TRBV7-8
j_call: TRBJ1-1
clone_size: many
cdr3_aa: CASGDKTGLNTEAFF
cdr3_nt: TGTGCCAGCGGCGATAAAACAGGGTTGAACACTGAAGCTTTCTTT

d_call: .
v_call: TRBV29-1
j_call: TRBJ2-7
clone_size: many
cdr3_aa: CSVRKSGSSYEQYF
cdr3_nt: TGCAGCGTGAGGAAATCGGGAAGCTCCTACGAGCAGTACTTC

d_call: .
v_call: TRBV28
j_call: TRBJ2-3
clone_size: medium-sized
cdr3_aa: CASSADQRVDTQYF
cdr3_nt: TGTGCCAGCAGTGCTGACCAGAGGGTGGATACGCAGTATTTT

d_call: .
v_call: TRBV5-5
j_call: TRBJ2-7
clone_size: medium-sized
cdr3_aa: CASSAPGRNLYEQYF
cdr3_nt: TGTGCCAGCAGCGCCCCGGGACGTAACCTCTACGAGCAGTACTTC

d_call: .
v_call: TRBV28
j_call: TRBJ2-6
clone_size: .
cdr3_aa: CASSLFGANVLTF
cdr3_nt: TGTGCCAGCAGTTTATTCGGGGCCAACGTCCTGACTTTC

d_call: .
v_call: TRBV12-3/TRBV12-4
j_call: TRBJ2-5
clone_size: medium-sized
cdr3_aa: CASSGQVMETQYF
cdr3_nt: TGTGCCAGCAGCGGCCAGGTTATGGAGACCCAGTACTTC

d_call: TRBD2
v_call: TRBV7-2
j_call: TRBJ2-2
clone_size: many
cdr3_aa: CASSFKNRLAGGSGGELFF
cdr3_nt: TGTGCCAGCAGCTTCAAGAACCGACTAGCGGGAGGGTCGGGCGGGGAGCTGTTTTTT

d_call: TRBD2
v_call: TRBV12-3/TRBV12-4
j_call: TRBJ2-1
clone_size: many
cdr3_aa: CAVGRGGNNEQFF
cdr3_nt: TGTGCCGTTGGGCGGGGGGGTAACAATGAGCAGTTCTTC

d_call: TRBD2
v_call: TRBV7-2
j_call: TRBJ2-3
clone_size: .
cdr3_aa: CASSSPLRTSGHTSTDTQYF
cdr3_nt: TGTGCCAGCAGCTCCCCGCTGCGGACTAGCGGCCATACTAGCACAGATACGCAGTATTTT

d_call: TRBD2
v_call: TRBV7-6
j_call: TRBJ2-3
clone_size: medium-sized
cdr3_aa: CASSFRTSGGRTDTQYF
cdr3_nt: TGTGCCAGCAGCTTCCGGACTAGCGGGGGCAGGACAGATACGCAGTATTTT

d_call: TRBD1
v_call: TRBV7-3
j_call: TRBJ1-2
clone_size: many
cdr3_aa: CASSPTGQGRGYTF
cdr3_nt: TGTGCCAGCAGCCCTACTGGACAGGGACGTGGCTACACCTTC

d_call: .
v_call: TRBV4-2
j_call: TRBJ1-5
clone_size: many
cdr3_aa: CASSRDKVGNQPQHF
cdr3_nt: TGTGCCAGCAGCCGGGACAAGGTGGGCAATCAGCCCCAGCATTTT

d_call: .
v_call: TRBV6-6
j_call: TRBJ2-7
clone_size: many
cdr3_aa: CASSLINSYEQYF
cdr3_nt: TGTGCCAGCAGCTTAATTAACTCCTACGAGCAGTACTTC

d_call: TRBD2
v_call: TRBV12-3/TRBV12-4
j_call: TRBJ2-1
clone_size: many
cdr3_aa: CASSLEVAGPPYNEQFF
cdr3_nt: TGTGCCAGCAGTTTAGAGGTAGCGGGACCGCCCTACAATGAGCAGTTCTTC

d_call: TRBD2
v_call: TRBV10-2
j_call: TRBJ2-3
clone_size: medium-sized
cdr3_aa: CASSESKRGRGDTQYF
cdr3_nt: TGCGCCAGCAGTGAGTCAAAGCGGGGGAGAGGGGATACGCAGTATTTT

d_call: .
v_call: TRBV4-3
j_call: TRBJ2-1
clone_size: .
cdr3_aa: CASSQAPVSYNEQFF
cdr3_nt: TGCGCCAGCAGCCAAGCTCCGGTTTCCTACAATGAGCAGTTCTTC

d_call: .
v_call: TRBV7-2
j_call: TRBJ2-7
clone_size: many
cdr3_aa: CASSPQAEADAYF
cdr3_nt: TGTGCCAGCAGCCCGCAAGCGGAAGCCGACGCGTACTTC

d_call: TRBD2
v_call: TRBV3-1
j_call: TRBJ2-7
clone_size: many
cdr3_aa: CASSPWTSGEAEQYF
cdr3_nt: TGTGCCAGCAGCCCCTGGACTAGCGGGGAGGCCGAGCAGTACTTC

d_call: .
v_call: TRBV5-5
j_call: TRBJ2-6
clone_size: many
cdr3_aa: CASSGGRYGANVLTF
cdr3_nt: TGTGCCAGCAGTGGGGGCCGCTACGGGGCCAACGTCCTGACTTTC